The T cell receptor beta chain described here comes from a study of OX40 agonist ivuxolimab in advanced cancers. Study as a whole: Recorded diagnoses for dose-escalation patients were hepatocellular carcinoma, melanoma, renal cell or head and neck cancer.

Germline V gene data show CDR1 as ENHRY and CDR2 as SYGVKD. J gave up 0 bases and V 10 bases, and 8 bases lay outside the gene matches. This CDR3 region has 15 residues. General study findings and limits: Among T cells, CD8+ cells averaged more expanded clones than CD4+ cells. Among expanded peripheral T cells, antigen specificity went undetermined.

Only in-frame clones appear in the TCRdb table, and some are missing; sequencing was by immunoSEQ multiplex PCR. The data show fewer than 50,000 clones, around 85% seen once. Notes on this clone: Its antigen is not identified.

Sample: CD4+ or CD8+ T cells sorted from blood, taken in a trial of the OX40 agonist ivuxolimab. The TCR sequence derives from an adult with an advanced solid tumor such as melanoma, head and neck, liver or kidney cancer. The chain uses TRBV10-3 and TRBJ2-7, with TRBD2 matching over 11 bases. CDR3 amino acids: CASGSGRAVSYEQYF. DNA of the CDR3: TGTGCCAGCGGTAGCGGGAGGGCCGTCTCCTACGAGCAGTACTTC.